This TCR beta chain was found in a study of blood T cell repertoires in COVID-19. As originally analysed: Amplification of reference gene primers provided the estimated nucleated cell counts. Repertoires were generated with immunoSEQ multiplex PCR, while TCRdb's copy carries only in-frame clones and drops some. V and J calls and clone size are as listed in that table; D and trimming were resolved from the DNA. The table has 200,000 to 250,000 clones, about 86% seen once. The TCR comes from a woman in her forties or fifties with acute COVID-19. Sequencing was carried out using PBMCs or T cells enriched from blood (not recorded which).

This chain's CDR3 is CASSTYTQGAYEQYF. Here the CDR3 DNA reads TGTGCCAGCAGCACATACACCCAGGGTGCCTACGAGCAGTACTTC. The chain couples TRBV7-2 to TRBJ2-7; a possible D gene is TRBD1 (5 bases). Trimming took 5 bases from V and 2 from J, leaving 16 bases between them. The germline gives CDR1 SGHTA, CDR2 FQGNSA. The CDR3 consists of 15 residues. Full variable domain (outside the CDR3, taken from reference TRBV7-2 and TRBJ2-7): GAGVSQSPSNKVTEKGKDVELRCDPISGHTALYWYRQSLGQGLEFLIYFQGNSAPDKSGLPSDRFSAERTGGSVSTLTIQRTQQEDSAVYLCASSTYTQGAYEQYFGPGTRLTVT.